This TCR beta chain was identified during a study of cytomegalovirus exposure and HLA in healthy donors (dated 2017 in TCRdb). Regarding the complete study: The 650 to 750 repertoires of the first cohort and the 120 validation repertoires were produced on the same platform, according to a later analysis. The aim of the study was to test whether cataloging public T cell receptors could identify signatures of past pathogen exposure. A separate validation cohort of 100 to 150 different subjects was used in addition to the approximately 640-subject first cohort. High-throughput TCR immunosequencing, statistical association of individual TCRs with disease status, and machine learning were combined to predict cytomegalovirus infection status. What the research found in general, with its limitations: A later analysis lacked HLA typing for the validation cohort, so it scored co-occurrence in that cohort across all 130 or so repertoires. A few of the identified cytomegalovirus-associated TCR beta chains were confirmed in vitro to be specific for cytomegalovirus antigens. Subsequent analysis determined that TCRs grouped into clusters in the first cohort also showed a tendency toward co-occurrence across the roughly 110 validation repertoires, and 94% of cluster scores exceeded 0. According to the authors, the approach could potentially be generalized to other disease states and immunological phenotypes. In the study, 150 to 200 TCR beta chains were listed as associated with cytomegalovirus. Cytomegalovirus status was reported to be diagnosed by the classifier with high specificity and sensitivity in both the original and validation cohorts. Most TCR sequences were observed very rarely across donors, whereas some public TCRs were present in many individuals.

The CDR3 starts with the cysteine, ends with the phenylalanine, and has 12 residues. CDR3 DNA is the only sequence kept; it has 36 bases, read in frame from the first base. For CDR1 and CDR2, the germline V gene lists KGHSH and LQKENI. The germline ends are 3 bases apart after V is trimmed by 3 bases and J by 0 bases. Separate from the approximately 700-subject first cohort, the validation cohort of roughly 130 subjects was the group to which the donors belonged. Libraries were built with the immunoSEQ multiplex PCR assay. Concerning the study's data processing: To diagnose cytomegalovirus status from the catalog of TCR beta chain sequences, a statistical classification framework was built. Imported from immuneACCESS, the table was reduced by TCRdb to in-frame sequences with V and J called. These copies leave out some clones; in studies compared against another copy, an unresolved V gene accounts for under half, and the cause of the remainder is not known. V and J calls plus clone size are reproduced from that table; the DNA served to infer D and trimming. The sample table records 120,000 to 150,000 clones; just under 85% of these occur just once. Approximately 1.5% of the sample is in the top ten clones.

As for this clone: Its target antigen remains unknown. No base quality values were provided; no much bigger clone lies one nucleotide off. Other DNA sequences in this sample translate to the same CDR3.

Sequenced material: PBMCs. The TCR originated in a woman aged 25 to 39 in good health and CMV-seronegative. The chain is assembled from TRBV18 and TRBJ2-7; the D gene assignment is ambiguous. The CDR3 protein sequence reads: CASSPSSYEQYF. The DNA sequence follows: TGTGCCAGCTCACCGAGCTCCTACGAGCAGTACTTC.